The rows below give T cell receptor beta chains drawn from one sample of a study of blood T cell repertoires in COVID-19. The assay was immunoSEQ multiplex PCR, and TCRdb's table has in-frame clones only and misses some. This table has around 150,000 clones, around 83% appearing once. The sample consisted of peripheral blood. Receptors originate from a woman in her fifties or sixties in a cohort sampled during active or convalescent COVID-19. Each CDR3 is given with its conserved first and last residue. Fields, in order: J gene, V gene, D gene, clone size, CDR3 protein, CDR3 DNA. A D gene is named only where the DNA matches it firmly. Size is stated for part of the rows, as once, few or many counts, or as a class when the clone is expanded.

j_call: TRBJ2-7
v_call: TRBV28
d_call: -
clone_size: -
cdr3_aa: CASSLEETDYEQYF
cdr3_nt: TGTGCCAGCAGTTTGGAGGAGACCGACTACGAGCAGTACTTC

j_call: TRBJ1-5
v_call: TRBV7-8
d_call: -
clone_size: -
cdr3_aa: CASSLATVNSNQPQHF
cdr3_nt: TGTGCCAGCAGCTTAGCAACGGTAAATAGCAATCAGCCCCAGCATTTT

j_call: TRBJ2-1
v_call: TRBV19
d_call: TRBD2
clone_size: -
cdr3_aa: CASSISLAGGRSYNEQFF
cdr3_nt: TGTGCCAGTAGTATTTCCCTAGCGGGGGGGCGGTCCTACAATGAGCAGTTCTTC

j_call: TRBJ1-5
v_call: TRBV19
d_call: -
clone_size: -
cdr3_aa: CASSSRGSGNQPQHF
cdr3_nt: TGTGCCAGTAGCTCCCGGGGGAGTGGCAATCAGCCCCAGCATTTT

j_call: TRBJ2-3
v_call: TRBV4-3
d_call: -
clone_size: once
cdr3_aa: CASQKSVASTDTQYF
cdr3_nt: TGCGCCAGCCAAAAATCTGTGGCCAGCACAGATACGCAGTATTTT

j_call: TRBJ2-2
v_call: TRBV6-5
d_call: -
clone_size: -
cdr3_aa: CASRMGGRGGELFF
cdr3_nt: TGTGCCAGCCGAATGGGGGGAAGGGGCGGGGAGCTGTTTTTT

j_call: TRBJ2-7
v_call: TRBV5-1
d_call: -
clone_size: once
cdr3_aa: CASSLANWGDQAF
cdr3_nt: TGCGCCAGCAGCTTGGCCAACTGGGGGGATCAGGCCTTC

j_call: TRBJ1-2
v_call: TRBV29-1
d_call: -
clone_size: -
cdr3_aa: CSVDRQGSYGYTF
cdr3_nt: TGCAGCGTTGATCGCCAGGGGTCCTATGGCTACACCTTC

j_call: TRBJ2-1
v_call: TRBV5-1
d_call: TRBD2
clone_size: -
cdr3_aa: CASTASGLAGTRQFF
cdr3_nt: TGCGCCAGTACCGCCTCGGGGTTAGCGGGGACAAGGCAGTTCTTC

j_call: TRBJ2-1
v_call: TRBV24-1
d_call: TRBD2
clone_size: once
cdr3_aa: CATSDRSGGRWNEQFF
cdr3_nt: TGTGCCACCAGTGATCGGTCGGGGGGGCGGTGGAATGAGCAGTTCTTC

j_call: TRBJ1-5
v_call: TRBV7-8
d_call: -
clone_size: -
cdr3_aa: CASSLQSNQPQHF
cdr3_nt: TGTGCCAGCAGCCTCCAGAGCAATCAGCCCCAGCATTTT

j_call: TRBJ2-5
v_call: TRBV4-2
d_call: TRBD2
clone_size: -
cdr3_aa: CASSQQRGGGQETQYF
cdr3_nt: TGTGCCAGCAGCCAACAGCGGGGGGGCGGACAAGAGACCCAGTACTTC

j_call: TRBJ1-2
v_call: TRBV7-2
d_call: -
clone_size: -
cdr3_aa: CASSLDFYLYGYTF
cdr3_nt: TGTGCCAGCAGCCTAGACTTTTACCTCTATGGCTACACCTTC

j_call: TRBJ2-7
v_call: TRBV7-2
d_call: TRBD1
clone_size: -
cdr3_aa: CASSPQGALNYEQYF
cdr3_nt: TGTGCCAGCAGCCCACAGGGGGCCTTGAACTACGAGCAGTACTTC

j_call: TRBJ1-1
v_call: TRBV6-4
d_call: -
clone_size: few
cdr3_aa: CASSQYPNTEAFF
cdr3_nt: TGTGCCAGCAGTCAGTACCCGAACACTGAAGCTTTCTTT

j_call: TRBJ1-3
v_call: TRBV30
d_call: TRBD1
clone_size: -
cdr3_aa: CAWLQGGNTIYF
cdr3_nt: TGTGCCTGGCTACAGGGGGGAAACACCATATATTTT

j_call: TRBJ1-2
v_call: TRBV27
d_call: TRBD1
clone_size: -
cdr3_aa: CASRSSFSQTGRHGYTF
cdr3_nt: TGTGCCAGCAGGTCGTCCTTTTCCCAGACAGGGAGACATGGCTACACCTTC

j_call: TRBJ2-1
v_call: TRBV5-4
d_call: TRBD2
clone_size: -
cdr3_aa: CASSTLAGGRSNEQFF
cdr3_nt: TGTGCCAGCAGCACGCTAGCGGGGGGGCGTAGTAATGAGCAGTTCTTC

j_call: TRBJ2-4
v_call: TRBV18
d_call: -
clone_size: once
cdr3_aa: CASSPPGGAIAKNIQYF
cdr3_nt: TGTGCCAGCTCACCACCGGGGGGGGCTATAGCCAAAAACATTCAGTACTTC

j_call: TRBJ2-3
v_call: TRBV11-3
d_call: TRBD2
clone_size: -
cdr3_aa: CASSRSGGGTDTQYF
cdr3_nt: TGTGCCAGCAGTCGAAGCGGGGGGGGCACAGATACGCAGTATTTT

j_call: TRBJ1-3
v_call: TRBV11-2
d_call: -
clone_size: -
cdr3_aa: CASRLPTAEAGNTIYF
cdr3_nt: TGTGCCAGCAGACTCCCAACAGCTGAAGCTGGAAACACCATATATTTT

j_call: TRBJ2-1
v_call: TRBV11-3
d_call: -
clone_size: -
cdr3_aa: CASSLDSASLGHEQFF
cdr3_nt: TGTGCCAGCAGCTTAGATTCGGCTAGTCTTGGCCATGAGCAGTTCTTC

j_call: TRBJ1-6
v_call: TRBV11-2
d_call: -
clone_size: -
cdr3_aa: CASSSNTDSPLHF
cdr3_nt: TGTGCCAGCAGCTCAAACACCGATTCACCCCTCCACTTT

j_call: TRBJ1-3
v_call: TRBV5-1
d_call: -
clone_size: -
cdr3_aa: CASSESPADTIYF
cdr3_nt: TGCGCCAGCAGCGAGTCCCCGGCGGACACCATATATTTT

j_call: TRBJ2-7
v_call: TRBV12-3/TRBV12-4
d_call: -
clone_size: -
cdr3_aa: CASSLEVEQYF
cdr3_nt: TGTGCCAGCAGTCTGGAGGTCGAGCAGTACTTC

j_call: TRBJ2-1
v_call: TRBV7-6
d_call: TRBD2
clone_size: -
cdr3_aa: CASSVSPSGGAGEQFF
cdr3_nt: TGTGCCAGCAGCGTTAGTCCTAGCGGGGGGGCCGGTGAGCAGTTCTTC

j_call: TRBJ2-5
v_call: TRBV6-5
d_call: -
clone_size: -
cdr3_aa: CASSSHMTQETQYF
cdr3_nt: TGTGCCAGCAGTTCCCACATGACACAAGAGACCCAGTACTTC

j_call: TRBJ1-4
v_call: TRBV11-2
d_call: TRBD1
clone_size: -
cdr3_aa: CASSLASPRQGTRNEKLFF
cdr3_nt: TGTGCCAGCAGCTTAGCCAGCCCCCGACAGGGAACGAGGAATGAAAAACTGTTTTTT

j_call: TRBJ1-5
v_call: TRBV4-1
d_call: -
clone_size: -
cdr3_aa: CASSQEADGQPQHF
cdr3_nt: TGCGCCAGCAGCCAAGAAGCGGACGGACAGCCCCAGCATTTT

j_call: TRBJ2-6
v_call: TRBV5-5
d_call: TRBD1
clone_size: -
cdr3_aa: CASSPRDRGLGANVLTF
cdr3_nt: TGTGCCAGCAGCCCTCGGGACAGGGGGCTTGGGGCCAACGTCCTGACTTTC

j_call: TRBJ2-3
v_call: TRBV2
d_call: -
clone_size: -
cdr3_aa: CASKLYTDTQYF
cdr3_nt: TGTGCCAGCAAACTTTACACAGATACGCAGTATTTT

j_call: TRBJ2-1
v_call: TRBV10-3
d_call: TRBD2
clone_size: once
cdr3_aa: CAISVVSGGAFNEQFF
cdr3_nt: TGTGCCATCAGTGTGGTTAGCGGGGGGGCCTTTAATGAGCAGTTCTTC

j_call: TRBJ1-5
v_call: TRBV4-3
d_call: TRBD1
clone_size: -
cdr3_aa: CASSSGTGSSPPQHF
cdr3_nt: TGCGCCAGCAGCTCCGGGACAGGGTCTAGTCCGCCCCAGCATTTT

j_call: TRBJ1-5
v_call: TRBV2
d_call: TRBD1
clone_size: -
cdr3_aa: CASKLRDSILSQHF
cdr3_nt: TGTGCCAGCAAGCTGAGGGACAGCATTTTGTCCCAGCATTTT

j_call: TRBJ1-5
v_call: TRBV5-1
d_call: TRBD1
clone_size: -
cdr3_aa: CASSSGTGEGNQPQHF
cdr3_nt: TGCGCCAGCAGCTCAGGGACAGGGGAAGGCAATCAGCCCCAGCATTTT

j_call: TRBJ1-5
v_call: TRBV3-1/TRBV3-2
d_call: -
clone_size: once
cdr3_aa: CASSQEGGNQPQHF
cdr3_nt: TGTGCCAGCAGCCAAGAAGGGGGCAATCAGCCCCAGCATTTT

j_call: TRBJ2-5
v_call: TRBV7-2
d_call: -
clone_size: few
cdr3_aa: CASSFQDQETQYF
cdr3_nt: TGTGCCAGCAGCTTTCAGGACCAAGAGACCCAGTACTTC

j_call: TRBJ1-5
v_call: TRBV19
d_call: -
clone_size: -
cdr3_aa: CASSILAGPEGQPQHF
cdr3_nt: TGTGCCAGTAGTATTCTGGCCGGCCCTGAGGGTCAGCCCCAGCATTTT

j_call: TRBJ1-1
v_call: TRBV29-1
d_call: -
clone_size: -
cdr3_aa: CSVEGGMGGDGEAFF
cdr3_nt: TGCAGCGTTGAAGGCGGGATGGGAGGGGATGGTGAAGCTTTCTTT

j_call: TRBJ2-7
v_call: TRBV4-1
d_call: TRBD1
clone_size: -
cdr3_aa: CASSQAPGQGFYEQYF
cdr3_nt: TGCGCCAGCAGCCAAGCCCCCGGACAGGGATTCTACGAGCAGTACTTC

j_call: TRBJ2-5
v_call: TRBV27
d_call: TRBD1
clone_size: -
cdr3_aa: CASRATGALSIVRETQYF
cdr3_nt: TGTGCCAGCAGAGCTACAGGGGCCCTCTCGATCGTACGGGAGACCCAGTACTTC

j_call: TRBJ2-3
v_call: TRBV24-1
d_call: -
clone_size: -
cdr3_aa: CATSWPGEDTQYF
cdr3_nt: TGTGCCACCAGTTGGCCAGGGGAGGATACGCAGTATTTT

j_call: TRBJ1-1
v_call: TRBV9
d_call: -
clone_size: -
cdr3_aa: CASSPGYAEAFF
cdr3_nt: TGTGCCAGCAGCCCGGGATATGCTGAAGCTTTCTTT

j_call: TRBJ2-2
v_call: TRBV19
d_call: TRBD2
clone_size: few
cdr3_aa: CASSDFGRGGRTGELFF
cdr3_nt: TGTGCCAGTAGTGACTTTGGACGGGGGGGCCGGACCGGGGAGCTGTTTTTT

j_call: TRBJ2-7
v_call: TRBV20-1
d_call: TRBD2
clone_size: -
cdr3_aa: CSASSGGGRDEQYF
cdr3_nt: TGCAGTGCTAGTTCGGGGGGGGGCCGGGACGAGCAGTACTTC

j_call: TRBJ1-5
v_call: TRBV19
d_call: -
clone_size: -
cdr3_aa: CASSIGRVSNQPQHF
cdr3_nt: TGTGCCAGTAGTATAGGCAGGGTAAGCAATCAGCCCCAGCATTTT

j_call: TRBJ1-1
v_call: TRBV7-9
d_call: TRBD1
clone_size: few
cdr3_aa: CASSLGGWTGSF
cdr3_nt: TGTGCCAGCAGCTTAGGGGGCTGGACAGGGTCTTTT

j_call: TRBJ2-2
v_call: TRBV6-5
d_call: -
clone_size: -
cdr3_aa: CASRPTGYTGELFF
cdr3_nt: TGTGCCAGCAGACCCACAGGGTACACCGGGGAGCTGTTTTTT

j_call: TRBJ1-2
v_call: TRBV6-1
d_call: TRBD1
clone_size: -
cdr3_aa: CASSDTGEYDGYTF
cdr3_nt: TGTGCCAGCAGTGACACAGGGGAATACGATGGCTACACCTTC

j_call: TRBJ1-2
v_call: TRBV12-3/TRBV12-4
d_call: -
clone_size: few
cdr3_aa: CASRAGGDDGYTF
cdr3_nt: TGTGCCAGCAGGGCGGGGGGTGATGATGGCTACACCTTC

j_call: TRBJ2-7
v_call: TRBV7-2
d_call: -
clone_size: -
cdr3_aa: CASSLARGYEQYF
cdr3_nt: TGTGCCAGCAGCTTAGCCCGAGGCTACGAGCAGTACTTC

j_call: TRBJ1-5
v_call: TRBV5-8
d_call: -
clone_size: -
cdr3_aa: CASSLGTVFRPQHF
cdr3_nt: TGTGCCAGCAGCTTGGGGACTGTTTTTCGGCCCCAGCATTTT

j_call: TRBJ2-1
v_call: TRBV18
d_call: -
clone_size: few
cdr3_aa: CASSPRDNYGPYNEQFF
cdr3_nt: TGTGCCAGCTCACCCCGGGATAATTATGGTCCCTACAATGAGCAGTTCTTC

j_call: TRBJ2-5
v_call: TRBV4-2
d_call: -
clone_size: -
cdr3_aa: CASSQAGGDQETQYF
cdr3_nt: TGTGCCAGCAGCCAAGCTGGCGGGGACCAAGAGACCCAGTACTTC

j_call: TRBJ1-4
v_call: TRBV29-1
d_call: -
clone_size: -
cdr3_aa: CSVSTGGRGKLFF
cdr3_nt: TGCAGCGTTAGCACTGGGGGCAGGGGAAAACTGTTTTTT

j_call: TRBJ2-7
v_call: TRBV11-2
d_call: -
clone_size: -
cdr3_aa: CASSSDRGVDAYEQYF
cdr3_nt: TGTGCCAGCAGCTCTGATCGGGGAGTCGATGCCTACGAGCAGTACTTC

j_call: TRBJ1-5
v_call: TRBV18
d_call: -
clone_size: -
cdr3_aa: CASSPGLLGQPQHF
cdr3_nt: TGTGCCAGCTCACCGGGGCTTCTCGGCCAGCCCCAGCATTTT